This TCR beta chain was retrieved from a study of post-analysis software for immune sequencing data (dated by TCRdb to between 2015 and 2017). About the study as a whole: Relapsing-remitting, secondary progressive and progressive-relapsing multiple sclerosis were recorded as disease courses, and subtype annotation was lacking for some patients. The patient repertoires were set against eleven to twelve previously published healthy control repertoires from donors whose ages ranged from roughly 6 to 27 years. A subset of samples was prepared in parallel using single-end sample barcoding, then pooled and co-amplified after Illumina adapter ligation.

This clonotype occurred a few times. Its antigen remains unidentified. Base quality data are lacking; no much larger clone is found one base away. Library preparation used PCR. Sequencing instrument: Illumina HiSeq 2500. To reduce PCR and sequencing biases, unique molecular identifiers were built into the TCR beta cDNA libraries. Approximately 500,000 cDNA molecules were obtained per 1 to 10 million input T cells, so each molecule approximated one T cell. Patient libraries were prepared and sequenced with the same protocol used for the earlier healthy control dataset. Samples belonging to the same batch were prepared together, multiplexed and sequenced on a shared HiSeq lane. Per the source publication's procedure: MIGEC handled the raw barcoded reads, throwing out single-read molecular identifier groups before consensus assembly and CDR3 extraction. VDJtools was used for post-analysis of the clonotype tables, with diversity normalized by down-sampling every dataset to the smallest sample size. In repertoire overlap clustering, CDR3 amino acid sequences, but not nucleotide sequences, were matched to correct batch-related cross-sample contamination. TCRdb handled the public reads itself, with Q25 trimming in fastp and clone calling in MiXCR, and kept productive beta chains. Every distinct CDR3 protein forms one entry, paired with its most common genes and DNA. For this entry, the V and J calls and clone size follow TCRdb and not the study's own pipeline. Counted in this sample were fewer than 900,000 distinct CDR3 sequences; 46% of them appeared once. The ten biggest clones cover 4.9% of the sample.

To demonstrate the VDJtools post-analysis software, TCR beta repertoires were profiled from the peripheral blood of roughly 12 young patients with multiple sclerosis. The multiple sclerosis patients were children and adolescents ranging in age from roughly 6 to 15 years. Measured from the cysteine to the phenylalanine, the CDR3 is 15 residues long. The read is trimmed to its CDR3 DNA, 45 bases read in frame from base 1. At the junction V is shortened by 3 bases and J by 6 bases, with 18 bases in between. CDR1 and CDR2 were assigned from the germline V gene as SGHTA and FQGNSA. What the work shows at the level of the full study, not this receptor alone: The control group was slightly older than the multiple sclerosis patient group. About 5 TRBV segments, including TRBV5-6, TRBV5-1 and TRBV20-1, were significantly more frequent in patients than controls. Strong co-clustering of samples prepared in the same batch was shown by direct clustering with F measure, prompting a batch-effect correction. Normalized Chao1 diversity was significantly lower in multiple sclerosis patients than controls, suggesting substantial peripheral T-cell clonal expansion.

This clonotype was obtained from a girl under 18 with multiple sclerosis. The sample comprised blood. Here the chain combines TRBV7-2 and TRBJ2-7; a tentative D call is TRBD2 (6 bases match). The bases read TGTGCCAGCAGCTTTGGAAAGGTGGCTAGCGTCGAGCAGTACTTC. Its translation is CASSFGKVASVEQYF.